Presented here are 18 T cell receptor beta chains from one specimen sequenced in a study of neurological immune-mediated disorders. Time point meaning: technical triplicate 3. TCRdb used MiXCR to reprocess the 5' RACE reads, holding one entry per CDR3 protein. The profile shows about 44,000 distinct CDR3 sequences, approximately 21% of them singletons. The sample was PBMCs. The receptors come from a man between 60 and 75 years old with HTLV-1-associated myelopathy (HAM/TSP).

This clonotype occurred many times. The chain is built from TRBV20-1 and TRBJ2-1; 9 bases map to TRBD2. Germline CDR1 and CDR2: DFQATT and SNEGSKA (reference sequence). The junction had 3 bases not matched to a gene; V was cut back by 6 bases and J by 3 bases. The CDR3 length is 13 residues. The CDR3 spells CSAASGIYNEQFF. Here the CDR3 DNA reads TGCAGTGCAGCTAGCGGGATCTACAATGAGCAGTTCTTC.

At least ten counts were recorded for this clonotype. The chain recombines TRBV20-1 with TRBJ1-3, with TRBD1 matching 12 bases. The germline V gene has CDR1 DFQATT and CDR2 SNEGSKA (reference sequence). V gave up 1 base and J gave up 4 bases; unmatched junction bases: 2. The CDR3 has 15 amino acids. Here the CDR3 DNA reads TGCAGTGCTAGAGGGGACAGGGGGCAGGGAAACACCATATATTTT. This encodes CSARGDRGQGNTIYF.

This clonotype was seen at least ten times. The CDR3 DNA reads TGTGCCATCCAACAGGGAGGAGGGTACACTGAAGCTTTCTTT. This gives the protein CAIQQGGGYTEAFF. The chain is built from TRBV10-3 and TRBJ1-1, with D perhaps TRBD1 (6 bases). V was clipped by 8 bases and J by 3 bases, with 16 bases between them. This CDR3 contains 14 residues. The germline V gene has CDR1 ENHRY and CDR2 SYGVKD.

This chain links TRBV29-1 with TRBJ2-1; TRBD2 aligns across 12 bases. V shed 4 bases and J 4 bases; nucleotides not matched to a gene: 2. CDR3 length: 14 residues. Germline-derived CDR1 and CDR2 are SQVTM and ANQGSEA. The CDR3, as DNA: TGCAGCGTTGTAGGACTAGCGGGATACAATGAGCAGTTCTTC. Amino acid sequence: CSVVGLAGYNEQFF.

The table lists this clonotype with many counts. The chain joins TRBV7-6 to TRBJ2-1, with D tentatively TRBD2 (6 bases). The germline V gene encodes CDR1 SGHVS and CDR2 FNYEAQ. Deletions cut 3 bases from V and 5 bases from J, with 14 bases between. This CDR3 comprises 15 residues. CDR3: CASSLRLAADNEQFF. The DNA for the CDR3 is TGTGCCAGCAGCTTGCGATTAGCGGCTGACAATGAGCAGTTCTTC.

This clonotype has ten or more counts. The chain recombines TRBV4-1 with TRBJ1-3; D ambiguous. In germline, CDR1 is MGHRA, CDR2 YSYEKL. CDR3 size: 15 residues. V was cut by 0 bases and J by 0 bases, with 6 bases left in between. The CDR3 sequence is CASSQETSSGNTIYF. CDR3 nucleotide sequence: TGCGCCAGCAGCCAAGAAACGAGCTCTGGAAACACCATATATTTT.

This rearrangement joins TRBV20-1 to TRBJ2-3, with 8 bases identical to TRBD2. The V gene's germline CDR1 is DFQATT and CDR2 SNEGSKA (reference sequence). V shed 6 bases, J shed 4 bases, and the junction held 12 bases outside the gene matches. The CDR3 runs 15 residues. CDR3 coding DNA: TGCAGTGCCCTCCGAGCGGGAGTGGGGGCAGATACGCAGTATTTT. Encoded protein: CSALRAGVGADTQYF.

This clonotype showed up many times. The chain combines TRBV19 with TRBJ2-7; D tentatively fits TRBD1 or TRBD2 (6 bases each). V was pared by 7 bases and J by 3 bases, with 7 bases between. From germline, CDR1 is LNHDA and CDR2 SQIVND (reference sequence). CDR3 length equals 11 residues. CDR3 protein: CASKGGYEQYF. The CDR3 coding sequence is TGTGCCAGTAAGGGGGGCTACGAGCAGTACTTC.

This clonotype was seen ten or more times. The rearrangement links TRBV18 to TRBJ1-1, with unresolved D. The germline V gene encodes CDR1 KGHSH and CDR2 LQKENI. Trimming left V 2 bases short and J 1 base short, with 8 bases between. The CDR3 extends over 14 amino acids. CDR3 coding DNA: TGTGCCAGCTCACCAACGTCGGGGAACACTGAAGCTTTCTTT. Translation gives CASSPTSGNTEAFF.

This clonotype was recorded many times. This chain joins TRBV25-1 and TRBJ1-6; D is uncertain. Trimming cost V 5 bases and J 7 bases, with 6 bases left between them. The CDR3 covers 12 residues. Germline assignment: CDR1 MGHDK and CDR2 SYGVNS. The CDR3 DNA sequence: TGTGCCAGCAGTCTCGTGAATTCACCCCTCCACTTT. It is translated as CASSLVNSPLHF.

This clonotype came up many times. CDR3 nucleotides: TGCGCCAGCAGCCCCCGTTTCACTAGCACAGATACGCAGTATTTT. Translating it yields CASSPRFTSTDTQYF. The chain uses TRBV5-1 and TRBJ2-3; D call uncertain. The V and J ends lost 4 bases and 0 bases respectively, with 12 bases between them. CDR1 and CDR2 from the germline V gene are SGHRS and YFSETQ. The CDR3 covers 15 residues.

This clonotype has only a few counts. The CDR3 DNA follows: TGTGCCAGCAGTCGCCCAGGGGAGACCCAGTACTTC. The encoded protein is CASSRPGETQYF. The chain couples TRBV28 to TRBJ2-5; the D gene is possibly TRBD1 (5 bases). Trimming left V 5 bases short and J 5 bases short, with 9 bases between. This CDR3 is built from 12 residues. CDR1 and CDR2 from the germline V gene are MDHEN and SYDVKM.

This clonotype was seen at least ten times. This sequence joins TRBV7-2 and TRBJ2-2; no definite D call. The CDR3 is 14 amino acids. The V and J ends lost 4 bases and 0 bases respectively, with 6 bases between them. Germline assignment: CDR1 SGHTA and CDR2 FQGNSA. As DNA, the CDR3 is TGTGCCAGCAGCTCCCGACCGAACACCGGGGAGCTGTTTTTT. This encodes CASSSRPNTGELFF.

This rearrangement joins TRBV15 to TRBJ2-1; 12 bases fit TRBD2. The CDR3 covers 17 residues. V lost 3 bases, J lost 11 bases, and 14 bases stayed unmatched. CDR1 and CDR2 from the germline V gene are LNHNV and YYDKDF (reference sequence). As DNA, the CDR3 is TGTGCCACCAGCAGTCCCCCTCTAGCGGGAGGGGTTGGAAAGCAGTTCTTC. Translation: CATSSPPLAGGVGKQFF.

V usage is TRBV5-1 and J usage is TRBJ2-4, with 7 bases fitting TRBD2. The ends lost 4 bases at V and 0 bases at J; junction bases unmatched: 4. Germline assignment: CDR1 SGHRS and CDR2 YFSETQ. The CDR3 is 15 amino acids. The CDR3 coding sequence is TGCGCCAGCAGCATTACGGGGGGAGCCAAAAACATTCAGTACTTC. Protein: CASSITGGAKNIQYF.

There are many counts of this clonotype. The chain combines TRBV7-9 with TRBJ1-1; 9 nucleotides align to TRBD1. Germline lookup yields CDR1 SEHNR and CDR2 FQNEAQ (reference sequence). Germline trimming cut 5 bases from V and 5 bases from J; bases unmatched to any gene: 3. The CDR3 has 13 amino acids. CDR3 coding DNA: TGTGCCAGCAGCCAGGGACAGGGTACTGAAGCTTTCTTT. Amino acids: CASSQGQGTEAFF.

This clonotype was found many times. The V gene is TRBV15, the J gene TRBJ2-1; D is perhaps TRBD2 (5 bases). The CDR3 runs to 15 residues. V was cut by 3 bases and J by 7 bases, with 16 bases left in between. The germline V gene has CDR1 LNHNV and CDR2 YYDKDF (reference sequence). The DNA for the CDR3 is TGTGCCACCAGCAGCCTACCCGGGGTTAGGAATGAGCAGTTCTTC. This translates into CATSSLPGVRNEQFF.

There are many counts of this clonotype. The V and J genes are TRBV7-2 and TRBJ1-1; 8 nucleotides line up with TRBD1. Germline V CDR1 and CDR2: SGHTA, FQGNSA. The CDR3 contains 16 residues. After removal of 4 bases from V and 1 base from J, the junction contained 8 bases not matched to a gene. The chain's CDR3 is CASSSQTGTGNTEAFF. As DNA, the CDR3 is TGTGCCAGCAGCTCTCAAACCGGGACAGGGAACACTGAAGCTTTCTTT.